One and the same sample provided the 17 T cell receptor beta chains below, sequenced in a study of identical twins. TCRdb independently ran MiXCR on the 5' RACE reads; one entry per CDR3 protein. The sample carries about 220,000 distinct CDR3 sequences, 6% to 8% recorded once. A further study also used this sample, focusing on yellow fever vaccine responses in identical twins.

The specimen sequenced was CD8+ T cells sorted from blood. The origin of the receptors is a woman under 30 in good health.

The table lists this clonotype with many counts. V gene TRBV4-1 combines with J gene TRBJ1-2; D remains ambiguous. Between the trimmed V and J ends, which lost 5 bases and 4 bases, there was a span of 11 bases. Per the germline V gene, CDR1 is MGHRA and CDR2 is YSYEKL. The CDR3 length is 13 residues. DNA of the CDR3: TGCGCCAGCAGCAATTTACTTTCCTATGGCTACACCTTC. It yields the protein CASSNLLSYGYTF.

This clonotype has at least ten counts. V gene TRBV29-1 combines with J gene TRBJ2-4; D ambiguous. The CDR3 length is 13 residues. Germline loops: CDR1 SQVTM, CDR2 ANQGSEA. Trimming stripped 4 bases from V and 7 bases from J, with 14 bases between. The CDR3: CSVVGGEWNIQYF. The CDR3 DNA reads TGCAGCGTTGTAGGTGGGGAATGGAACATTCAGTACTTC.

The chain combines TRBV14 with TRBJ2-1, with TRBD2 matching 11 bases. The ends lost 5 bases at V and 9 bases at J; junction bases unmatched: 9. This CDR3 is 15 amino acids long. Germline V gene sequence: CDR1 SGHDN, CDR2 FVKESK. The CDR3 region has the DNA TGTGCCAGCAGCACGGGACTAGCGGTAATTGGTGAGCAGTTCTTC. It codes for CASSTGLAVIGEQFF. Variable domain in full (rest from reference TRBV14 and TRBJ2-1): EAGVTQFPSHSVIEKGQTVTLRCDPISGHDNLYWYRRVMGKEIKFLLHFVKESKQDESGMPNNRFLAERTGGTYSTLKVQPAELEDSGVYFCASSTGLAVIGEQFFGPGTRLTVL.

Only a few counts were recorded for this clonotype. The V call is TRBV4-2, the J call TRBJ2-7, with D perhaps matching TRBD1 (6 bases). Germline V gives CDR1 LGHNA, CDR2 YNFKEQ. The CDR3 runs to 16 residues. The V and J ends lost 0 bases and 0 bases respectively, with 12 bases between them. CDR3 sequence (DNA): TGTGCCAGCAGCCAAGAGCAGGGGCCGCTCTCCTACGAGCAGTACTTC. Protein: CASSQEQGPLSYEQYF.

The rearrangement links TRBV9 to TRBJ1-1; 7 bases align to TRBD1. This CDR3 region has 14 residues. The junction had 4 bases not matched to a gene; V was cut back by 5 bases and J by 0 bases. Germline loops: CDR1 SGDLS, CDR2 YYNGEE. The CDR3 protein is CASSAGTVNTEAFF. The DNA of the CDR3 is TGTGCCAGCAGTGCCGGGACAGTGAACACTGAAGCTTTCTTT.

This clonotype was counted ten times or more. The J gene is TRBJ2-1, the V gene TRBV15; possibly TRBD2 for D (6 bases). This CDR3 region has 15 residues. The germline CDR1 and CDR2 sequences are LNHNV and YYDKDF (reference sequence). The V end was cut by 3 bases, the J end by 7 bases, with 16 bases between. DNA of the CDR3: TGTGCCACCAGCAGGGACTCGGGACTTTATAATGAGCAGTTCTTC. This encodes CATSRDSGLYNEQFF.

The V and J genes are TRBV3-1 and TRBJ2-2, with no clear D. Germline CDR1 LGHDT, CDR2 YNNKEL (reference sequence). The CDR3 has 15 amino acids. V gave up 1 base and J gave up 3 bases, with 9 bases separating them. The CDR3 DNA reads TGTGCCAGCAGCCAAGTCGGGTCCGACACCGGGGAGCTGTTTTTT. Amino acids: CASSQVGSDTGELFF.

This clonotype was picked up a small number of times. The chain links TRBV2 to TRBJ2-1, with D unresolved. V lost 4 bases and J lost 3, with 13 bases in between. CDR1 is SNHLY and CDR2 is FYNNEI in the germline V gene. The CDR3 runs to 15 residues. The CDR3 DNA follows: TGTGCCAGCAGTGTATACGACTTCAACTACAATGAGCAGTTCTTC. This translates into CASSVYDFNYNEQFF.

V gene TRBV5-1 combines with J gene TRBJ1-2; D remains ambiguous. The germline CDR1 and CDR2 sequences are SGHRS and YFSETQ. The CDR3 has 14 amino acids. V was pared by 5 bases and J by 2 bases, with 13 bases between. The CDR3: CASSSGSPNYGYTF. DNA for the CDR3: TGCGCCAGCAGTTCCGGTTCGCCCAACTATGGCTACACCTTC.

This clonotype was observed a few times. This chain uses TRBV6-5 with TRBJ2-5; possibly TRBD2 for D (6 bases). With 2 bases removed from V and 4 bases from J, the gap between germline ends came to 17 bases. Germline V CDR1 and CDR2: MNHEY, SVGAGI. This CDR3 has 16 amino acids. The CDR3 nucleotides are TGTGCCAGCAGTTACCGGGGGATAGGACCCGGAGAGACCCAGTACTTC. As protein: CASSYRGIGPGETQYF.

This clonotype was counted at least ten times. This sequence joins TRBV12-3 or TRBV12-4 and TRBJ2-7; D tentatively fits TRBD1 or TRBD2 (5 bases each). There are 13 residues in the CDR3. V lost 1 base to trimming and J lost 6 bases, with 10 bases between them. In nucleotides, the CDR3 is TGTGCCAGCAGTTTAGGATTGGGGGTCGAGCAGTACGTC. This codes for CASSLGLGVEQYV.

The chain links TRBV28 to TRBJ1-6; maybe TRBD1 (5 bases). CDR1 and CDR2 from the germline V gene are MDHEN and SYDVKM. The V gene lost 2 bases and the J gene lost 6 bases, with 8 bases spanning the gap. This CDR3 is built from 14 residues. The CDR3 reads CASSLRQGNSPLHF. CDR3 DNA: TGTGCCAGCAGTTTAAGGCAGGGTAATTCACCCCTCCACTTT.

This clonotype appeared a few times. The V gene is TRBV7-8, the J gene TRBJ2-1, with D uncertain. V lost 1 base and J lost 4, with 8 bases in between. The CDR3 covers 14 residues. Germline V gene lookup returns CDR1 SGHVS and CDR2 FQNEAQ. CDR3 DNA: TGTGCCAGCAGCTTAGAGAACGCATACAATGAGCAGTTCTTC. The encoded protein is CASSLENAYNEQFF.

J is TRBJ2-3 and V is TRBV15; D perhaps matches TRBD1 (6 bases). The CDR3 contains 16 residues. Germline assignment: CDR1 LNHNV and CDR2 YYDKDF (reference sequence). V shed 4 bases and J shed 1 base, with 15 bases lying between them. The chain's CDR3 is CATSTFRGIGTDTQYF. In DNA, the CDR3 is TGTGCCACCAGCACTTTTAGGGGGATCGGCACAGATACGCAGTATTTT. Based on the CDR3 plus reference TRBV15 and TRBJ2-3, the full variable domain is DAMVIQNPRYQVTQFGKPVTLSCSQTLNHNVMYWYQQKSSQAPKLLFHYYDKDFNNEADTPDNFQSRRPNTSFCFLDIRSPGLGDTAMYLCATSTFRGIGTDTQYFGPGTRLTVL.

In this sample, this clonotype turned up a few times. The V call is TRBV7-3, the J call TRBJ2-1; tentatively, D is TRBD1 or TRBD2 (5 bases each). Germline V gene lookup returns CDR1 SGHTA and CDR2 FQGTGA. Trimming left V 3 bases short and J 6 bases short, with 15 bases between. The CDR3 sequence is 15 residues long. The CDR3 coding sequence is TGTGCCAGCAGCTTGGGCCTTGGGGGTCGCAATGAGCAGTTCTTC. This gives the protein CASSLGLGGRNEQFF.

This chain joins TRBV24-1 and TRBJ1-2; D is perhaps TRBD1 (5 bases). There are 14 residues in the CDR3. The germline V gene encodes CDR1 KGHDR and CDR2 SFDVKD. Trimming pared 4 bases from V and 2 bases from J, leaving 10 bases between. In DNA, the CDR3 is TGTGCCACCAGTGACGGGACGGCAAACTATGGCTACACCTTC. This encodes CATSDGTANYGYTF.

This clonotype was seen repeatedly, ten times or more. The V gene is TRBV6-5, the J gene TRBJ2-3; maybe TRBD1 (5 bases). Germline CDR1 MNHEY, CDR2 SVGAGI. The CDR3 consists of 14 residues. Trimming removed 4 bases at V and 0 bases at J, with 8 bases between. CDR3 amino acids: CASSWGRSTDTQYF. CDR3 nucleotides: TGTGCCAGCAGTTGGGGCCGGAGCACAGATACGCAGTATTTT.